Each of the 30 T cell receptor beta chains below was sequenced from the same sample in a study of blood T cell repertoires in COVID-19. Clones were sequenced by immunoSEQ multiplex PCR, and TCRdb holds only the in-frame ones, with some missing. Counted here are more than 95,000 clones, around 74% occurring once; the ten biggest clones make up more than 5.5%. Sequenced material: peripheral blood. The receptors stem from a man in his sixties with acute or convalescent COVID-19.

In DNA form, the CDR3 reads TGTGCCAGCAGCCAAGATTTACCAGGGGGCGGTCGCACTGAAGCTTTCTTT. This translates into CASSQDLPGGGRTEAFF. The chain is built from TRBV3-1 (or the pseudogene TRBV3-2) and TRBJ1-1, with 8 bases fitting TRBD1. There are 17 residues in the CDR3. V gave up 0 bases and J gave up 4 bases; unmatched junction bases: 10. Germline V gene sequence: CDR1 LGHDT, CDR2 YNNKEL (reference sequence).

The rearrangement links TRBV5-4 to TRBJ2-3; 12 nucleotides line up with TRBD2. This CDR3 has 18 residues. V dropped 4 bases and J dropped 0; count of bases not matched to a gene: 9. CDR1 is SGHNT, CDR2 YYREEE, per germline (reference sequence). Here the CDR3 DNA reads TGTGCCAGCAGCCCAGAAAACGGACTAGCGGGGAGCACAGATACGCAGTATTTT. Translated: CASSPENGLAGSTDTQYF.

This chain's CDR3 is CASTGDRAAGELFF. CDR3 sequence (DNA): TGTGCCAGCACCGGGGACAGGGCGGCGGGGGAGCTGTTTTTT. The chain couples TRBV2 to TRBJ2-2, with 9 bases matching TRBD1. From germline, CDR1 is SNHLY and CDR2 FYNNEI. J lost 8 bases, V lost 7 bases, and 8 bases had no gene match. The CDR3 runs to 14 residues.

The chain is built from TRBV5-1 and TRBJ2-3; 9 bases align to TRBD1. The CDR3 extends over 16 amino acids. With V trimmed by 4 bases and J by 4 bases, 10 bases remained unmatched. The V gene's germline CDR1 is SGHRS and CDR2 YFSETQ. CDR3 region: CASSIDGTGNPDTQYF. As DNA, the CDR3 is TGCGCCAGCAGCATAGACGGGACAGGGAACCCAGATACGCAGTATTTT.

This clone was recorded a few times. The J gene is TRBJ2-1, the V gene TRBV7-3, with TRBD1 matching 9 bases. The trim removed 4 bases at V and 7 bases at J, leaving 5 bases unmatched. The CDR3 has 14 residues. Germline V CDR1 and CDR2: SGHTA, FQGTGA. In nucleotides, the CDR3 is TGTGCCAGCAGCTCCGGGACAGGGAAGAATGAGCAGTTCTTC. This translates into CASSSGTGKNEQFF. The entire variable domain, with the rest obtained from reference TRBV7-3 and TRBJ2-1, is as follows: GAGVSQTPSNKVTEKGKYVELRCDPISGHTALYWYRQSLGQGPEFLIYFQGTGAADDSGLPNDRFFAVRPEGSVSTLKIQRTERGDSAVYLCASSSGTGKNEQFFGPGTRLTVL.

This clone was observed a handful of times. The chain links TRBV19 to TRBJ2-7; D is undetermined. Germline assignment: CDR1 LNHDA and CDR2 SQIVND (reference sequence). Trimming shortened V by 2 bases and J by 1 base, and 9 bases separated the two germline ends. CDR3 size: 14 residues. The CDR3 DNA reads TGTGCCAGTAGTATATCTATGGAGTCCTACGAGCAGTACTTC. This codes for CASSISMESYEQYF.

The rearrangement links TRBV9 to TRBJ2-1, with a weak D call TRBD2 (5 bases). Trimming took off 0 bases at V and 7 bases at J, with 11 bases between the two ends. Germline-derived CDR1 and CDR2 are SGDLS and YYNGEE. The length of the CDR3 is 14 residues. In nucleotides, the CDR3 is TGTGCCAGCAGCGTAGTCTCTAGCTGGAATGAGCAGTTCTTC. Encoded protein: CASSVVSSWNEQFF.

In this sample, this clone turned up once. An end of the junction does not agree with germline; a read error may underlie this. This sequence joins TRBV6-6 and TRBJ2-1; TRBD2 aligns across 7 bases. CDR3 size: 15 residues. The germline V gene encodes CDR1 MNHNY and CDR2 SVGAGI (reference sequence). The CDR3 protein is CASSPREAPYHEQFF. As DNA, the CDR3 is TGTGCCAGCAGTCCCCGGGAGGCCCCCTACCATGAGCAGTTCTTC.

V is TRBV11-3 and J is TRBJ2-3; 10 bases match TRBD2. The CDR3 length is 16 residues. V was clipped by 5 bases and J by 0 bases; unmatched bases: 5. The germline CDR1 and CDR2 sequences are SGHNT and YENEEA. In DNA form, the CDR3 reads TGTGCCAGCAGCCCGCGGACTAGCGGAAGCACAGATACGCAGTATTTT. Encoded protein: CASSPRTSGSTDTQYF.

The chain has TRBV2 and TRBJ2-7, with 7 positions matching TRBD2. Germline V gene sequence: CDR1 SNHLY, CDR2 FYNNEI. The V segment lost 7 bases and the J segment 4 bases; nucleotides outside the gene matches: 10. This CDR3 contains 14 residues. The CDR3 DNA reads TGTGCCAGCATGGGGCCGGGGGGACTTTACGAGCAGTACTTC. Protein sequence: CASMGPGGLYEQYF. The complete variable domain, with remaining parts taken from reference TRBV2 and TRBJ2-7, reads EPEVTQTPSHQVTQMGQEVILRCVPISNHLYFYWYRQILGQKVEFLVSFYNNEISEKSEIFDDQFSVERPDGSNFTLKIRSTKLEDSAMYFCASMGPGGLYEQYFGPGTRLTVT.

J is TRBJ2-1 and V is TRBV11-2; TRBD2 is a possible D gene (6 bases). The CDR3 covers 15 residues. V lost 1 base to trimming and J lost 4 bases, with 11 bases between them. Germline V gene lookup returns CDR1 SGHAT and CDR2 FQNNGV. CDR3: CASSLGVGGYNEQFF. The CDR3 nucleotides are TGTGCCAGCAGCTTAGGAGTCGGGGGTTACAATGAGCAGTTCTTC.

This chain links TRBV9 with TRBJ2-7; TRBD1 matches at 7 bases. The CDR3 spans 15 residues. Germline CDR1 and CDR2: SGDLS and YYNGEE. J gave up 2 bases and V 5 bases, and 10 bases lay outside the gene matches. Here the CDR3 DNA reads TGTGCCAGCAGTCCGGACCGGGACAGTGCCTACGAGCAGTACTTC. Residues: CASSPDRDSAYEQYF.

The rearrangement links TRBV4-2 to TRBJ2-3; 13 bases match TRBD2. Trimming took 1 base from V and 1 from J; bases not matched to a gene: 2. Germline loops: CDR1 LGHNA, CDR2 YNFKEQ. CDR3 length: 17 residues. The CDR3 sequence is CASSQATSGGGTDTQYF. CDR3 nucleotides: TGTGCCAGCAGCCAAGCAACTAGCGGGGGGGGCACAGATACGCAGTATTTT.

The J gene is TRBJ1-2, the V gene TRBV25-1, with 8 bases identical to TRBD1. CDR3 size: 16 residues. Germline CDR1 reads MGHDK; CDR2 reads SYGVNS. V lost 2 bases to trimming and J lost 9 bases; unmatched junction nucleotides: 14. CDR3 in DNA: TGTGCCAGCAGTGAACAAGACAGGGGCCTCAGGGGGAGCTACACCTTC. Encoded protein: CASSEQDRGLRGSYTF.

The V call is TRBV6-6, the J call TRBJ2-1; TRBD2 matches at 9 bases. The CDR3 sequence is 14 residues long. CDR1 and CDR2 (germline): MNHNY, SVGAGI (reference sequence). V shed 7 bases and J 4 bases; nucleotides not matched to a gene: 5. This CDR3 is CASTPLAGYNEQFF. The CDR3 region has the DNA TGTGCCAGCACCCCGCTAGCGGGGTACAATGAGCAGTTCTTC.

The J gene is TRBJ1-6, the V gene TRBV6-6; D perhaps matches TRBD1 (5 bases). The CDR3 extends over 14 amino acids. Germline CDR1 reads MNHNY; CDR2 reads SVGAGI (reference sequence). The V end lost 5 bases, the J end lost 4 bases, and 9 bases lay between the germline ends. This CDR3 is CASSETVYNSPLHF. DNA of the CDR3: TGTGCCAGCAGTGAGACAGTTTATAATTCACCCCTCCACTTT.

The CDR3 DNA reads TGTGCCAGCAGTCGGAGTGTCGGAACCTACGAGCAGTACTTC. This codes for CASSRSVGTYEQYF. The chain carries TRBV6-5 and TRBJ2-7; unclear D gene. CDR3 size: 14 residues. The V gene lost 5 bases and the J gene lost 2 bases, with 13 bases spanning the gap. Germline V gives CDR1 MNHEY, CDR2 SVGAGI.

The chain uses TRBV21-1 and TRBJ1-2; the tabulated D call, TRBD1, remains unverified against the DNA. TRBV21-1 is given as a pseudogene. The CDR3 contains 18 residues. The CDR3 region has the DNA TGTGCCAGCAGCATCAGAAAGCCGCCAGGGGGTCGGGACTATGGCTACACCTTC. Amino acids: CASSIRKPPGGRDYGYTF.

The chain links TRBV19 to TRBJ2-2, with 9 bases fitting TRBD1. The germline V gene has CDR1 LNHDA and CDR2 SQIVND (reference sequence). CDR3 length equals 16 residues. V was clipped by 6 bases and J by 1 base; unmatched bases: 6. The CDR3: CASRKPGQGNTGELFF. DNA of the CDR3: TGTGCCAGTAGAAAACCGGGACAGGGGAACACCGGGGAGCTGTTTTTT.

The chain combines TRBV27 with TRBJ1-2; maybe TRBD1 (5 bases). V lost 2 bases, J lost 5 bases, and 12 bases lay in between. Germline CDR1 MNHEY, CDR2 SMNVEV (reference sequence). The CDR3 has 14 amino acids. CDR3 amino acids: CASSLKQGGYGYTF. CDR3 in DNA: TGTGCCAGCAGTTTAAAGCAGGGAGGATATGGCTACACCTTC.

This clone was seen at least ten times. The V and J genes are TRBV6-4 and TRBJ2-6; 9 bases agree with TRBD1. Germline lookup yields CDR1 MRHNA and CDR2 SNTAGT. V lost 2 bases and J lost 1; bases outside the gene matches: 6. This CDR3 has 18 residues. CDR3 nucleotides: TGTGCCAGCAGTGACGTTGGGACAGGGCCTTCTGGGGCCAACGTCCTGACTTTC. Translating gives CASSDVGTGPSGANVLTF.

The gene calls are TRBV15 and TRBJ2-7; D is unclear. Trimming left V 4 bases short and J 0 bases short, with 13 bases between. The V gene's germline CDR1 is LNHNV and CDR2 YYDKDF (reference sequence). The length of the CDR3 is 15 residues. The CDR3: CATSTRISGSYEQYF. CDR3 sequence (DNA): TGTGCCACCAGCACAAGAATTTCGGGCTCCTACGAGCAGTACTTC.

This chain uses TRBV5-1 with TRBJ2-2; 7 positions agree with TRBD2. Germline values: CDR1 SGHRS, CDR2 YFSETQ. Unmatched junction bases numbered 4, after V lost 0 bases and J lost 2 bases. There are 16 residues in the CDR3. The CDR3 protein is CASSLAGGVNTGELFF. CDR3 in DNA: TGCGCCAGCAGCTTGGCTGGGGGGGTAAACACCGGGGAGCTGTTTTTT. Full variable domain (outside the CDR3, taken from reference TRBV5-1 and TRBJ2-2): KAGVTQTPRYLIKTRGQQVTLSCSPISGHRSVSWYQQTPGQGLQFLFEYFSETQRNKGNFPGRFSGRQFSNSRSEMNVSTLELGDSALYLCASSLAGGVNTGELFFGEGSRLTVL.

A single count supports this clone. This sequence joins TRBV6-5 and TRBJ1-1; D call uncertain. Germline loops: CDR1 MNHEY, CDR2 SVGAGI. The CDR3 extends over 15 amino acids. V lost 6 bases and J 5 bases, leaving 19 bases between the germline ends. CDR3 amino acids: CASSRLYEGGTEAFF. The DNA of the CDR3 is TGTGCCAGCAGCCGGCTATATGAGGGCGGGACTGAAGCTTTCTTT.

J is TRBJ2-3 and V is TRBV7-6; 7 bases are shared with TRBD2. CDR1 and CDR2 (germline): SGHVS, FNYEAQ. J was trimmed by 3 bases and V by 5 bases; bases with no gene match: 2. The CDR3 is made up of 13 amino acids. The CDR3 loop is CASSKAGTDTQYF. The CDR3 coding sequence is TGTGCCAGCAGCAAAGCGGGGACAGATACGCAGTATTTT. Full variable domain (missing parts from reference TRBV7-6 and TRBJ2-3): GAGVSQSPRYKVTKRGQDVALRCDPISGHVSLYWYRQALGQGPEFLTYFNYEAQQDKSGLPNDRFSAERPEGSISTLTIQRTEQRDSAMYRCASSKAGTDTQYFGPGTRLTVL.

The V gene is TRBV6-6, the J gene TRBJ2-5; 7 positions agree with TRBD1. With V trimmed by 6 bases and J by 3 bases, 1 base remained unmatched. CDR1 and CDR2 (germline): MNHNY, SVGAGI (reference sequence). CDR3 length: 12 residues. The CDR3 region is CASRQGEETQYF. The CDR3 region has the DNA TGTGCCAGCAGGCAGGGGGAAGAGACCCAGTACTTC.

The rearrangement uses TRBV25-1 and TRBJ2-5; the match to TRBD1 covers 9 bases. CDR3 length: 15 residues. V shed 7 bases and J 5 bases; nucleotides not matched to a gene: 11. Germline V gene lookup returns CDR1 MGHDK and CDR2 SYGVNS. CDR3 protein: CASTSGTGYEETQYF. The CDR3 region has the DNA TGTGCCAGCACCTCCGGGACAGGGTATGAGGAGACCCAGTACTTC. The variable domain in full, with the rest retrieved from reference TRBV25-1 and TRBJ2-5, is EADIYQTPRYLVIGTGKKITLECSQTMGHDKMYWYQQDPGMELHLIHYSYGVNSTEKGDLSSESTVSRIRTEHFPLTLESARPSHTSQYLCASTSGTGYEETQYFGPGTRLLVL.

The rearrangement links TRBV27 to TRBJ2-7, with D maybe TRBD2 (6 bases). V lost 2 bases to trimming and J lost 2 bases, with 16 bases between them. The CDR3 is made up of 16 amino acids. Germline V gene lookup returns CDR1 MNHEY and CDR2 SMNVEV (reference sequence). DNA of the CDR3: TGTGCCAGCAGTTTAGGGGGGATTAGTTTTGCCTACGAGCAGTACTTC. Protein: CASSLGGISFAYEQYF.

J is TRBJ1-2 and V is TRBV6-1, with D maybe TRBD1 (5 bases). The germline gives CDR1 MNHNS, CDR2 SASEGT. V lost 0 bases and J lost 6, with 14 bases in between. This CDR3 comprises 15 residues. CDR3 sequence reads: CASSEARGGDHGYTF. The CDR3 region has the DNA TGTGCCAGCAGTGAAGCGCGAGGAGGGGACCATGGCTACACCTTC.

J is TRBJ2-3 and V is TRBV5-1; 12 bases are a match to TRBD2. Germline V gives CDR1 SGHRS, CDR2 YFSETQ. The CDR3 covers 16 residues. V lost 5 bases and J lost 4; bases outside the gene matches: 8. In DNA form, the CDR3 reads TGCGCCAGCAGATACCTAGCGGGGGGGCACGCAGATACGCAGTATTTT. Protein sequence: CASRYLAGGHADTQYF.